These 22 T cell receptor beta chains share one sample of origin, sequenced in a study of blood T cell repertoires in COVID-19. Sequencing used immunoSEQ multiplex PCR; TCRdb keeps in-frame clones, though not all of them. Of just under 350,000 clones in the sample, 75% to 90% were seen once. Sequences were obtained from peripheral blood. Source of these receptors: a woman aged 45 to 65 with COVID-19, enrolled during active disease.

V gene TRBV3-1 (or the pseudogene TRBV3-2) combines with J gene TRBJ2-1; 7 nucleotides line up with TRBD2. The germline V gene has CDR1 LGHDT and CDR2 YNNKEL (reference sequence). V dropped 4 bases and J dropped 8; count of bases not matched to a gene: 2. The CDR3 extends over 12 amino acids. This CDR3 reads CASSPGGYEQFF. CDR3 sequence (DNA): TGTGCCAGCAGCCCCGGGGGGTATGAGCAGTTCTTC.

The J gene is TRBJ1-1, the V gene TRBV7-9, with D maybe TRBD1 (5 bases). Trimming pared 4 bases from V and 2 bases from J, leaving 8 bases between. Germline V gene sequence: CDR1 SEHNR, CDR2 FQNEAQ (reference sequence). This CDR3 spans 13 amino acids. CDR3 nucleotide sequence: TGTGCCAGCAGCTCGCAGGGTAACACTGAAGCTTTCTTT. As protein: CASSSQGNTEAFF.

In nucleotides, the CDR3 is TGTGCCTGGAGTGTTGGTAGCGGGAGGGGTTTTAGTAGTCCCGGGGAGCTGTTTTTT. Translation gives CAWSVGSGRGFSSPGELFF. The chain combines TRBV30 with TRBJ2-2; TRBD2 agrees at 11 bases. CDR1 is GTSNPN, CDR2 SVGIG, per germline (reference sequence). Trimming removed 0 bases from V and 6 bases from J; junction bases left unmatched: 15. The CDR3 extends over 19 amino acids.

This chain joins TRBV10-3 and TRBJ2-2, with TRBD2 matching over 7 bases. Germline V gene data show CDR1 as ENHRY and CDR2 as SYGVKD. The CDR3 totals 13 residues. The V and J ends lost 11 bases and 2 bases, in that order; junction bases with no gene match: 5. The CDR3, as DNA: TGTGCCGCGAGCGGGATAAACACCGGGGAGCTGTTTTTT. Protein sequence: CAASGINTGELFF.

The chain recombines TRBV27 with TRBJ1-1; the D is unclear. The CDR3 runs 13 residues. The V and J ends lost 4 bases and 2 bases respectively, with 8 bases between them. Germline-derived CDR1 and CDR2 are MNHEY and SMNVEV (reference sequence). As DNA, the CDR3 is TGTGCCAGCAGTTCGCCAGGCAACACTGAAGCTTTCTTT. This codes for CASSSPGNTEAFF.

On this clone itself: Other DNA sequences from this sample encode an identical CDR3 as well. The V call is TRBV7-9, the J call TRBJ1-2, with no clear D. CDR3 length equals 11 residues. Germline CDR1 and CDR2: SEHNR and FQNEAQ (reference sequence). Between the trimmed V and J ends, which lost 1 base and 7 bases, there was a span of 4 bases. Here the CDR3 reads CASSLGGGYTF. DNA for the CDR3: TGTGCCAGCAGCTTAGGCGGTGGCTACACCTTC. The whole variable domain, remainder taken from reference TRBV7-9 and TRBJ1-2, is DTGVSQNPRHKITKRGQNVTFRCDPISEHNRLYWYRQTLGQGPEFLTYFQNEAQLEKSRLLSDRFSAERPKGSFSTLEIQRTEQGDSAMYLCASSLGGGYTFGSGTRLTVV.

The rearrangement joins TRBV18 to TRBJ2-5; tentatively, D is TRBD1 (5 bases). Germline values: CDR1 KGHSH, CDR2 LQKENI. The CDR3 extends over 12 amino acids. V lost 5 bases to trimming and J lost 8 bases, with 12 bases between them. CDR3 DNA sequence: TGTGCCAGCTCATATATCGACAGTACCCAGTACTTC. Its protein product is CASSYIDSTQYF.

The gene calls are TRBV21-1 and TRBJ1-1; the table names TRBD1, a call not compared with the DNA. TRBV21-1 is tagged as a pseudogene. The CDR3 extends over 16 amino acids. CDR3 sequence (DNA): TGTGCCAGCAGCAAGGCCCCCGGACAGAAGAACACTGAAGCTTTCTTT. It codes for CASSKAPGQKNTEAFF.

This sequence joins TRBV4-2 and TRBJ2-3; weak D call: TRBD2 (6 bases). The germline V gene encodes CDR1 LGHNA and CDR2 YNFKEQ. The CDR3 covers 16 residues. Trimming removed 1 base at V and 2 bases at J, with 13 bases between. The CDR3 DNA is TGTGCCAGCAGCCAAGCCACAGCGGGCTTCACAGATACGCAGTATTTT. Protein product: CASSQATAGFTDTQYF.

The genes are TRBV5-1 and TRBJ2-3; perhaps TRBD2 as D (6 bases). The CDR3 spans 15 residues. The ends were cut back, 2 bases at V and 4 bases at J, with 14 bases in the middle. Germline V gene sequence: CDR1 SGHRS, CDR2 YFSETQ. The CDR3: CASSLRESGADTQYF. The CDR3 DNA follows: TGCGCCAGCAGCTTACGGGAGAGCGGCGCAGATACGCAGTATTTT.

In DNA, the CDR3 is TGTGCCACCAGTGATATCCTAGGAGGTACGCAGTATTTT. This translates into CATSDILGGTQYF. The chain couples TRBV24-1 to TRBJ2-3, with D tentatively TRBD2 (5 bases). Germline CDR1 is KGHDR and CDR2 is SFDVKD. The CDR3 sequence is 13 residues long. The V end was cut by 3 bases, the J end by 8 bases, with 11 bases between.

A single count supports this clone. This chain links TRBV6-1 with TRBJ2-5, with a possible D match to TRBD2 (6 bases). The V gene's germline CDR1 is MNHNS and CDR2 SASEGT. This CDR3 has 16 amino acids. V lost 2 bases to trimming and J lost 3 bases, with 16 bases between them. The CDR3 sequence: CASSESPLAPKETQYF. In nucleotides, the CDR3 is TGTGCCAGCAGTGAATCTCCCCTAGCGCCTAAAGAGACCCAGTACTTC.

This clone was seen only once. The rearrangement links TRBV5-3 to TRBJ1-5, with D perhaps matching TRBD1 (6 bases). Being an ORF, TRBV5-3 has a function that is uncertain. This CDR3 has 16 residues. Trimming took off 1 base at V and 7 bases at J, with 18 bases between the two ends. The DNA for the CDR3 is TGTGCCAGAAGCTTGAGGGGCAGGGGAGTCTGCCAGCCCCAGCATTTT. It translates to CARSLRGRGVCQPQHF.

The V gene is TRBV30, the J gene TRBJ2-2; D perhaps matches TRBD1 (6 bases). This CDR3 has 15 amino acids. CDR1 and CDR2 from the germline V gene are GTSNPN and SVGIG (reference sequence). The V end was cut by 0 bases, the J end by 0 bases, with 8 bases between. The DNA for the CDR3 is TGTGCCTGGAGTGTAGGGGGAACGAACACCGGGGAGCTGTTTTTT. The encoded protein is CAWSVGGTNTGELFF.

The chain joins TRBV6-5 to TRBJ1-1; a weak D match, TRBD1 (6 bases). The CDR3 consists of 12 residues. CDR1 and CDR2 (germline): MNHEY, SVGAGI. V lost 5 bases and J lost 6, with 10 bases in between. CDR3 bases: TGTGCCAGCAGTCGAAAGGGGGCTGAAGCTTTCTTT. This gives the protein CASSRKGAEAFF.

This chain links TRBV24-1 with TRBJ2-2, with TRBD1 as a possible D gene (5 bases). The germline CDR1 and CDR2 sequences are KGHDR and SFDVKD. The CDR3 totals 13 residues. V was cut by 5 bases and J by 5 bases, with 8 bases left in between. The CDR3 bases are TGTGCCACCAGTGTCAGGGAAACCGGGGAGCTGTTTTTT. Translating gives CATSVRETGELFF.

This chain uses TRBV6-1 with TRBJ1-3, with no clear D. Per germline, CDR1 MNHNS and CDR2 SASEGT. The CDR3 contains 15 residues. The V gene lost 2 bases and the J gene lost 0 bases, with 8 bases spanning the gap. The DNA for the CDR3 is TGTGCCAGCAGTGAACGCGGGTTCTCTGGAAACACCATATATTTT. As protein: CASSERGFSGNTIYF.

The chain joins TRBV6-2 or TRBV6-3 to TRBJ2-7, with D possibly matching TRBD2 (5 bases). Per germline, CDR1 MNHEY and CDR2 SVGEGT. V lost 5 bases and J 0 bases, leaving 11 bases between the germline ends. The CDR3 sequence is 14 residues long. In DNA form, the CDR3 reads TGTGCCAGCAGTGTACAGCGGACCTCCTACGAGCAGTACTTC. Encoded protein: CASSVQRTSYEQYF.

Details on this clone: A read error may produce the germline difference seen at one junction end. V usage is TRBV5-8 and J usage is TRBJ2-2; 7 nucleotides match TRBD2. The CDR3 spans 14 residues. Germline V gene sequence: CDR1 SGHTS, CDR2 YDEGEE. The CDR3 sequence is CASLREMNAGELFF. The CDR3 region has the DNA TGTGCCAGCTTGCGGGAGATGAACGCCGGGGAGCTGTTTTTT.

The chain couples TRBV7-9 to TRBJ1-1, with 9 bases matching TRBD1. V dropped 3 bases and J dropped 5; count of bases not matched to a gene: 13. CDR1 is SEHNR, CDR2 FQNEAQ, per germline (reference sequence). CDR3 length: 17 residues. In DNA form, the CDR3 reads TGTGCCAGCAGCTTGGGGGTGGGACAGGGTTACGGGACTGAAGCTTTCTTT. Amino acids: CASSLGVGQGYGTEAFF.

V is TRBV10-1 and J is TRBJ2-7, with TRBD1 identical over 8 bases. CDR1 and CDR2 from the germline V gene are WNHNN and SYGVQD (reference sequence). The V segment lost 6 bases and the J segment 7 bases; nucleotides outside the gene matches: 8. The CDR3 consists of 13 residues. The CDR3 DNA is TGCGCCAGCAGAACGGGACAGGCGGATGAGCAGTACTTC. This codes for CASRTGQADEQYF.

The chain joins TRBV30 to TRBJ1-5; D uncertain. The CDR3 loop spans 14 amino acids. Trimming removed 0 bases at V and 4 bases at J, with 10 bases between. Germline V CDR1 and CDR2: GTSNPN, SVGIG (reference sequence). For the CDR3, the DNA is TGTGCCTGGAGTGTACTAACGGATAATCAGCCCCAGCATTTT. Translation: CAWSVLTDNQPQHF. The full variable domain, rest sourced from reference TRBV30 and TRBJ1-5, is SQTIHQWPATLVQPVGSPLSLECTVEGTSNPNLYWYRQAAGRGLQLLFYSVGIGQISSEVPQNLSASRPQDRQFILSSKKLLLSDSGFYLCAWSVLTDNQPQHFGDGTRLSIL.